The 9 T cell receptor beta chains presented below share a single source sample, sequenced in a study of shared clonotypes between healthy human individuals. CD45RO-negative CD8 cells positively selected for CCR7 made up the naive population, which excluded terminally differentiated effector memory CD45RA+ cells. Clones were sequenced by immunoSEQ multiplex PCR, and TCRdb holds only the in-frame ones, with some missing. This sample has roughly 2,000,000 clones, with less than 95% found just once. The sequencing sample was made of naive CD8+ T cells sorted from blood. The receptors come from a young man in good health.

The chain couples TRBV19 to TRBJ2-7, with TRBD1 as a possible D gene (5 bases). The CDR3 extends over 12 amino acids. Trimming cost V 5 bases and J 3 bases, with 8 bases left between them. Germline V gene data show CDR1 as LNHDA and CDR2 as SQIVND (reference sequence). The CDR3 region is CASSSDNYEQYF. CDR3 nucleotides: TGTGCCAGTAGTTCGGACAACTACGAGCAGTACTTC. Full variable domain (remainder filled in from reference TRBV19 and TRBJ2-7): DGGITQSPKYLFRKEGQNVTLSCEQNLNHDAMYWYRQDPGQGLRLIYYSQIVNDFQKGDIAEGYSVSREKKESFPLTVTSAQKNPTAFYLCASSSDNYEQYFGPGTRLTVT.

This chain connects TRBV6-6 to TRBJ1-1; D ambiguous. The CDR3 length is 10 residues. Germline V CDR1 and CDR2: MNHNY, SVGAGI (reference sequence). The germline V and J ends were trimmed by 5 bases and 7 bases, with 5 bases remaining between them. This chain's CDR3 is CASSNSEAFF. DNA of the CDR3: TGTGCCAGCAGTAATAGTGAAGCTTTCTTT.

This clone appeared a single time. The chain combines TRBV30 with TRBJ2-3; 9 positions agree with TRBD2. With 6 bases clipped from V and 0 bases from J, the junction kept 7 bases outside the gene matches. Germline V gives CDR1 GTSNPN, CDR2 SVGIG (reference sequence). The CDR3 is 15 amino acids. The DNA of the CDR3 is TGTGCCTGCACCCCTAGCGGGGTAAGCACAGATACGCAGTATTTT. Protein product: CACTPSGVSTDTQYF.

The CDR3 bases are TGTGCCTGGAGTGTAGTTGAGGATTGGGAGCAGTTCTTC. Translation gives CAWSVVEDWEQFF. The rearrangement uses TRBV30 and TRBJ2-1; D is ambiguous. The CDR3 spans 13 residues. The germline V gene encodes CDR1 GTSNPN and CDR2 SVGIG (reference sequence). V shed 0 bases and J shed 10 bases, with 13 bases lying between them.

V usage is TRBV5-6 and J usage is TRBJ2-1; TRBD2 matches 7 bases. CDR3 length equals 16 residues. J was trimmed by 1 base and V by 2 bases; bases with no gene match: 6. The germline gives CDR1 SGHDT, CDR2 YYEEEE. The CDR3 DNA follows: TGTGCCAGCAGCTTTCTTATCGGGGGGTCCTACAATGAGCAGTTCTTC. It codes for CASSFLIGGSYNEQFF.

This chain joins TRBV2 and TRBJ2-5; 8 positions agree with TRBD2. Germline CDR1 and CDR2: SNHLY and FYNNEI. V shed 11 bases and J 0 bases; nucleotides not matched to a gene: 5. The CDR3 is made up of 13 amino acids. DNA for the CDR3: TGTGCCCGGGGGGGACTAGACCAAGAGACCCAGTACTTC. Encoded protein: CARGGLDQETQYF.

This rearrangement joins TRBV4-1 to TRBJ1-1, with D possibly matching TRBD1 (5 bases). This CDR3 is 14 amino acids long. V lost 4 bases, J lost 3 bases, and 12 bases lay in between. CDR1 MGHRA and CDR2 YSYEKL come from the germline V gene. CDR3 DNA sequence: TGCGCCAGCAGCCTCCCCCGGGGGGACACTGAAGCTTTCTTT. Its protein product is CASSLPRGDTEAFF.

The gene calls are TRBV7-9 and TRBJ2-5, with D perhaps matching TRBD2 (6 bases). The CDR3 runs to 15 residues. Between the trimmed V and J ends, which lost 5 bases and 4 bases, there was a span of 17 bases. Germline V gene sequence: CDR1 SEHNR, CDR2 FQNEAQ (reference sequence). CDR3 in DNA: TGTGCCAGCAGCCACGAACGGGAGAGAGGAGAGACCCAGTACTTC. It encodes CASSHERERGETQYF.

The chain employs TRBV9 and TRBJ2-7; 10 positions match TRBD1. Germline loops: CDR1 SGDLS, CDR2 YYNGEE. The length of the CDR3 is 16 residues. Germline trimming cut 0 bases from V and 3 bases from J; bases unmatched to any gene: 6. The CDR3 region has the DNA TGTGCCAGCAGCGTAGCTGGGGACAGGGGAGACTACGAGCAGTACTTC. Amino acid sequence: CASSVAGDRGDYEQYF.